This T cell receptor beta chain was documented in a study of graft-versus-host responses after intestinal transplantation. Study-level background: Recipients obtained multivisceral, liver-intestinal, or isolated intestinal transplants. Study-level results: Detected in recipient marrow were GvH clones, some of which were first observed in ileum or blood.

This clone has only one observation. As yet, its antigen is unknown. The germline CDR1 and CDR2 sequences are MNHNY and SVGAGI (reference sequence). Trimming pared 0 bases from V and 5 bases from J, leaving 4 bases between. This CDR3 spans 13 amino acids. Method: immunoSEQ multiplex PCR; TCRdb's copy keeps in-frame clones and lacks some. The sample records around 100,000 clones, roughly 87% being singletons. The chain is built from TRBV6-6 and TRBJ2-2; D is unresolved. Sequences were derived from unstimulated CD4+ T cells sorted from spleen or lymph node cells, sampled before transplant. This receptor was obtained from a human donor who was the organ donor for an intestinal transplant. The CDR3 protein is CASSYSVTGELFF. Written as DNA, the CDR3 is TGTGCCAGCAGTTACTCGGTTACCGGGGAGCTGTTTTTT.